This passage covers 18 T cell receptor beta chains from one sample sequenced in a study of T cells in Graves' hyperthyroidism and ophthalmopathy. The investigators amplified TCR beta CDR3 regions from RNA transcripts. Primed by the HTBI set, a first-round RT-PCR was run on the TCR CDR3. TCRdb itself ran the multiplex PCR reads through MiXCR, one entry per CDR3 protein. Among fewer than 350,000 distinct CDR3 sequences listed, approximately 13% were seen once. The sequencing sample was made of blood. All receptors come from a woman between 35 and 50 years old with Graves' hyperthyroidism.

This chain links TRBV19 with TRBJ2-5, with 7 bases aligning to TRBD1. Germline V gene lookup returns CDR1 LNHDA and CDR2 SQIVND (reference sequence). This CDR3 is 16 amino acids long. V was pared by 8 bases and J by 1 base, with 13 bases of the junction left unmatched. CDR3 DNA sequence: TGTGCCAGTGGGAGAGGGGCACAGGGGTTCCAAGAGACCCAGTACTTC. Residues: CASGRGAQGFQETQYF.

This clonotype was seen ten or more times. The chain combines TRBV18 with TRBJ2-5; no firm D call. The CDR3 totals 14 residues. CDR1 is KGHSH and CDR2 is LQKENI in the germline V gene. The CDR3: CAATTAVKGETQYF. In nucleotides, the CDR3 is TGTGCTGCAACCACCGCAGTTAAAGGAGAGACCCAGTACTTC.

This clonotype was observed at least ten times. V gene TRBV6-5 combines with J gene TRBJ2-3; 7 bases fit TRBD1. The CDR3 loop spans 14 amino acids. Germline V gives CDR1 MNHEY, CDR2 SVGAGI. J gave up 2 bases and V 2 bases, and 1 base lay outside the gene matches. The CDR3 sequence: CASSYGTATDTQYF. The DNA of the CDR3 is TGTGCCAGCAGTTACGGGACAGCCACAGATACGCAGTATTTT.

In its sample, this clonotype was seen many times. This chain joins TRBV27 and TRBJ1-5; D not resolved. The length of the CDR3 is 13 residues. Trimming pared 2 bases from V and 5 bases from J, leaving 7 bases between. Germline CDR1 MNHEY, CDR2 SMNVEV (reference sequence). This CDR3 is CASSLNRHQPQHF. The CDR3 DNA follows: TGTGCCAGCAGTTTAAACCGCCATCAGCCCCAGCATTTT.

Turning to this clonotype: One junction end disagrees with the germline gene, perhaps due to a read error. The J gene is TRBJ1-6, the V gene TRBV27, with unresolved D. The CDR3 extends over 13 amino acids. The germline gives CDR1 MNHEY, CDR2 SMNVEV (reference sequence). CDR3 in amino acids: CASKGGRRPPLHF. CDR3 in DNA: TGCGCCAGCAAGGGAGGGCGGCGACCACCCCTCCACTTT.

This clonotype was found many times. CDR3 in amino acids: CAWSVETNYGYTF. CDR3 DNA: TGTGCCTGGAGTGTAGAGACGAACTATGGCTACACCTTC. V usage is TRBV30 and J usage is TRBJ1-2; D remains ambiguous. Germline V gene sequence: CDR1 GTSNPN, CDR2 SVGIG (reference sequence). V lost 0 bases and J 2 bases, leaving 7 bases between the germline ends. The CDR3 consists of 13 residues. The full variable domain, with the rest looked up from reference TRBV30 and TRBJ1-2, is SQTIHQWPATLVQPVGSPLSLECTVEGTSNPNLYWYRQAAGRGLQLLFYSVGIGQISSEVPQNLSASRPQDRQFILSSKKLLLSDSGFYLCAWSVETNYGYTFGSGTRLTVV.

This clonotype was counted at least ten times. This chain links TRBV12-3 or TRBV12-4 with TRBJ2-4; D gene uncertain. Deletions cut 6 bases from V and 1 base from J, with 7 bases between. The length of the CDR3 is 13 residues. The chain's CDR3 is CASSFRAKNIQYF. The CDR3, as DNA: TGTGCCAGCAGCTTTAGGGCCAAAAACATTCAGTACTTC.

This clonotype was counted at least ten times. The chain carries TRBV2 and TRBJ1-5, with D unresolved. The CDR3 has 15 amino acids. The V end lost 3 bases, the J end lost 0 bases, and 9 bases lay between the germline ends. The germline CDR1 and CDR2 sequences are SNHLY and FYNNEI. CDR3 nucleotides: TGTGCCAGCAGTGATGATGCCGGTAGCAATCAGCCCCAGCATTTT. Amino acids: CASSDDAGSNQPQHF.

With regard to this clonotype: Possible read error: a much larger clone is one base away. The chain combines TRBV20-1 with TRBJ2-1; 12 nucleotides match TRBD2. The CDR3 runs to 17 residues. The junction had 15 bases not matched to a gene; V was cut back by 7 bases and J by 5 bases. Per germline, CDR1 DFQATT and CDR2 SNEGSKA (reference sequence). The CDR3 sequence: CSVRASGRARSNNEQFF. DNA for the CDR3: TGCAGTGTCCGGGCTAGCGGGAGGGCCCGATCAAACAATGAGCAGTTCTTC.

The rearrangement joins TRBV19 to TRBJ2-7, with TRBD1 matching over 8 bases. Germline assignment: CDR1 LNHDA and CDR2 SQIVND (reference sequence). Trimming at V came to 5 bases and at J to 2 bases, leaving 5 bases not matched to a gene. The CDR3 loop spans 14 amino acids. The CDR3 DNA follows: TGTGCCAGTAGTGCCCTACAGGGGGCCTACGAGCAGTACTTC. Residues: CASSALQGAYEQYF. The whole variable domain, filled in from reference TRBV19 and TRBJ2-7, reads DGGITQSPKYLFRKEGQNVTLSCEQNLNHDAMYWYRQDPGQGLRLIYYSQIVNDFQKGDIAEGYSVSREKKESFPLTVTSAQKNPTAFYLCASSALQGAYEQYFGPGTRLTVT.

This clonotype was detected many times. DNA for the CDR3: TGTGCCAGCAGTCCTCTAGCGGGAGGGCAGGAGACCCAGTACTTC. Amino acid sequence: CASSPLAGGQETQYF. The gene calls are TRBV12-3 or TRBV12-4 and TRBJ2-5; 12 bases are shared with TRBD2. Losses at the gene ends were 5 bases for V and 5 bases for J; bases not matched to a gene: 6. This CDR3 comprises 15 residues.

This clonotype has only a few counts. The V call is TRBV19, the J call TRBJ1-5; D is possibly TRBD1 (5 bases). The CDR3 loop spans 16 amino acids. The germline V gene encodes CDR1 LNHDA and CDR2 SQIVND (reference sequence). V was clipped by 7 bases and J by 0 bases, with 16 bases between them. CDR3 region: CASTATADYSNQPQHF. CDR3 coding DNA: TGTGCCAGTACTGCGACAGCCGATTATAGCAATCAGCCCCAGCATTTT. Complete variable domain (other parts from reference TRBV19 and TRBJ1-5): DGGITQSPKYLFRKEGQNVTLSCEQNLNHDAMYWYRQDPGQGLRLIYYSQIVNDFQKGDIAEGYSVSREKKESFPLTVTSAQKNPTAFYLCASTATADYSNQPQHFGDGTRLSIL.

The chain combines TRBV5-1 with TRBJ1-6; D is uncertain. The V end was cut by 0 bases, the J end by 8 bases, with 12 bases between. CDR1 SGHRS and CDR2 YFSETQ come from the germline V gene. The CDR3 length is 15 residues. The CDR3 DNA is TGCGCCAGCAGCTTGGGGCCCGAGAATGATTCACCCCTCCACTTT. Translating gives CASSLGPENDSPLHF. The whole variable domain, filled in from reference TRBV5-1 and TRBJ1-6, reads KAGVTQTPRYLIKTRGQQVTLSCSPISGHRSVSWYQQTPGQGLQFLFEYFSETQRNKGNFPGRFSGRQFSNSRSEMNVSTLELGDSALYLCASSLGPENDSPLHFGNGTRLTVT.

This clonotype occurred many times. The CDR3 DNA reads TGTGCCAGCAGTTTTGAGGGGGCGAACACTGAAGCTTTCTTT. Protein sequence: CASSFEGANTEAFF. V usage is TRBV27 and J usage is TRBJ1-1; TRBD1 matches 7 bases. CDR3 length: 14 residues. The germline V gene has CDR1 MNHEY and CDR2 SMNVEV (reference sequence). V gave up 3 bases and J gave up 1 base; unmatched junction bases: 2.

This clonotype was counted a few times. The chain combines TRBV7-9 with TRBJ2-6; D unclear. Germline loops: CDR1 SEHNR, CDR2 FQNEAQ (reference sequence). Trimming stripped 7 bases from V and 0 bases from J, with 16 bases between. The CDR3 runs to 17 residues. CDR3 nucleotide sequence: TGTGCCAGCACCTCATCTCGAATGTCCTCTGGGGCCAACGTCCTGACTTTC. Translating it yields CASTSSRMSSGANVLTF.

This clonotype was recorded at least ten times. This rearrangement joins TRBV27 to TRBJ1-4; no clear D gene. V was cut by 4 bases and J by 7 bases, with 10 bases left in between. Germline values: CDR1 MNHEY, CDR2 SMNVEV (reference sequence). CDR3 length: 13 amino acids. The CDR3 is CASSSVGFEKLFF. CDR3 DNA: TGTGCCAGCAGTTCCGTTGGTTTTGAAAAACTGTTTTTT.

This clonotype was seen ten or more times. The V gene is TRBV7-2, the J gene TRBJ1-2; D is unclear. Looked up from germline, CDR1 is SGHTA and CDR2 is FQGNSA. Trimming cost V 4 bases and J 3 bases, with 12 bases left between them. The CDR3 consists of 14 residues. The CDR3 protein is CASSSVTADYGYTF. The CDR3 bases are TGTGCCAGCAGCTCCGTTACTGCGGACTATGGCTACACCTTC.

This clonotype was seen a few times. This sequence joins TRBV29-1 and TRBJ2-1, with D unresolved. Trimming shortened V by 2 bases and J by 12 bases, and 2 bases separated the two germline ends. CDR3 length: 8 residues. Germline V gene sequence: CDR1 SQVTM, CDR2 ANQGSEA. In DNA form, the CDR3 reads TGCAGCGTTGAATGGCAGTTCTTC. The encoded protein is CSVEWQFF.